One T cell receptor beta chain is described in this entry. The data were taken from a study of control samples from healthy donors and cancer patients. Losses at the gene ends were 3 bases for V and 4 bases for J; bases not matched to a gene: 2. CDR1 is SGHRS, CDR2 YFSETQ, per germline. This CDR3 is built from 13 residues. Only in-frame clones appear in the TCRdb table, and some are missing; sequencing was by immunoSEQ multiplex PCR. The data hold around 200,000 clones, with just under 95% observed a single time. This receptor was identified in a man aged 45-65 years in good health. The rearrangement uses TRBV5-1 and TRBJ2-5; 8 bases line up with TRBD2. The material sequenced was blood. The CDR3 DNA follows: TGCGCCAGCAGCTGGACTAGCCGAGAGACCCAGTACTTC. It yields the protein CASSWTSRETQYF. The whole variable domain, remainder taken from reference TRBV5-1 and TRBJ2-5, is KAGVTQTPRYLIKTRGQQVTLSCSPISGHRSVSWYQQTPGQGLQFLFEYFSETQRNKGNFPGRFSGRQFSNSRSEMNVSTLELGDSALYLCASSWTSRETQYFGPGTRLLVL.